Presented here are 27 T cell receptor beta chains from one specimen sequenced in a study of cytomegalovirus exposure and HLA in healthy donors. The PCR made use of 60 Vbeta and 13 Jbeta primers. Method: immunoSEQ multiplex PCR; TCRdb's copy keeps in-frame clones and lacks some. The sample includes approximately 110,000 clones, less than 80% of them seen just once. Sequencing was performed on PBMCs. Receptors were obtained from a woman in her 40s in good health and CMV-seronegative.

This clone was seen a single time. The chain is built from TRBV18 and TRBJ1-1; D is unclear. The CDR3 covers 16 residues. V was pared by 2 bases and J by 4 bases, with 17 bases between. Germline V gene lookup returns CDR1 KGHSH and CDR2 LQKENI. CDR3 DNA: TGTGCCAGCTCACCATACCCTATGGATGGAGGCACTGAAGCTTTCTTT. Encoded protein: CASSPYPMDGGTEAFF.

The CDR3 region is CASSKARTNEQYF. CDR3 sequence (DNA): TGTGCCAGCAGCAAAGCGAGGACTAACGAGCAGTACTTC. This rearrangement joins TRBV21-1 to TRBJ2-5; the D call in the table, TRBD2, was not verified against the DNA. Gene TRBJ2-7 matches the end of the DNA better, so the J call may be wrong. TRBV21-1 is reported as a pseudogene. The CDR3 sequence is 13 residues long.

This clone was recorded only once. CDR3 loop: CASSTPTKTYEQYF. CDR3 coding DNA: TGTGCCAGCAGTACCCCGACAAAGACCTACGAGCAGTACTTC. The chain combines TRBV28 with TRBJ2-7; D gene ambiguous. Trimming cost V 5 bases and J 2 bases, with 13 bases left between them. Germline V CDR1 and CDR2: MDHEN, SYDVKM. This CDR3 is built from 14 residues.

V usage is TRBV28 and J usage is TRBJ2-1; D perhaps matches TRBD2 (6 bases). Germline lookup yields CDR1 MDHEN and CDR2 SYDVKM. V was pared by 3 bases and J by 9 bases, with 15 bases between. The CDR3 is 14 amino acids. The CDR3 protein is CASSFSGGTGEQFF. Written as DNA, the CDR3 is TGTGCCAGCAGTTTTTCAGGCGGGACGGGTGAGCAGTTCTTC.

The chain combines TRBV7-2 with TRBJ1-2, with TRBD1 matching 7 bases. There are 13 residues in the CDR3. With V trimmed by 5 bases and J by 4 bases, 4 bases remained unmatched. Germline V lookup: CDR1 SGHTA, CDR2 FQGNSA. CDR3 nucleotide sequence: TGTGCCAGCAGCCCGGGACAGCTCTATGGCTACACCTTC. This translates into CASSPGQLYGYTF.

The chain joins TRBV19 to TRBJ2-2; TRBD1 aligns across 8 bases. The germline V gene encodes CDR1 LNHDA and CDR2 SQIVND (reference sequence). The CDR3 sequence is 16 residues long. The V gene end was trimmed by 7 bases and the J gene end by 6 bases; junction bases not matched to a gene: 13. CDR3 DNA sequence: TGTGCCAGTACCAATGGGAGGACAGGGAAGTCCGGGGAGCTGTTTTTT. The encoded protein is CASTNGRTGKSGELFF.

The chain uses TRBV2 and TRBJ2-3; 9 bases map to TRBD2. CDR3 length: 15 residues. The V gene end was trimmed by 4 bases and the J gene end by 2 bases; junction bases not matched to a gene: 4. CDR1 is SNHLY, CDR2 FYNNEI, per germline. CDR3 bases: TGTGCCAGCAGTGTCCTAGCGGGACCCACAGATACGCAGTATTTT. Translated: CASSVLAGPTDTQYF.

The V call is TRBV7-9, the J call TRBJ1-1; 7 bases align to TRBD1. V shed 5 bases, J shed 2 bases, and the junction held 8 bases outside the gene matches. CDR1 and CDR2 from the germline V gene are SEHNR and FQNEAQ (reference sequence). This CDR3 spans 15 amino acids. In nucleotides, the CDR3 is TGTGCCAGCAGCCCGTTGACAGGGAGAAACACTGAAGCTTTCTTT. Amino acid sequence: CASSPLTGRNTEAFF.

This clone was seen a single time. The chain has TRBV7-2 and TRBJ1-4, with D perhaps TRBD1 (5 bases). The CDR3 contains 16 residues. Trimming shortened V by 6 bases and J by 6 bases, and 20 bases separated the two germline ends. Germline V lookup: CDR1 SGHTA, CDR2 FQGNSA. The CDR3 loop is CASRLNPTGGDEKLFF. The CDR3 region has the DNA TGTGCCAGCAGGCTAAATCCGACGGGGGGTGATGAAAAACTGTTTTTT.

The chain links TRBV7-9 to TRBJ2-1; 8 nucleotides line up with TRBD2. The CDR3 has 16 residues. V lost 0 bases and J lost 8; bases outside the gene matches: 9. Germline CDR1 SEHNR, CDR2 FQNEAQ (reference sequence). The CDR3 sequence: CASSLARGSGNDEQFF. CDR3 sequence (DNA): TGTGCCAGCAGCTTAGCGCGGGGTAGCGGGAATGATGAGCAGTTCTTC.

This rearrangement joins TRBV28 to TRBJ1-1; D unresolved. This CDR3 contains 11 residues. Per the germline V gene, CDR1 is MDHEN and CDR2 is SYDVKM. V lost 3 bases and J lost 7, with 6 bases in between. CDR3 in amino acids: CASSFSGEAFF. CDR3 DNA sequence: TGTGCCAGCAGTTTTTCCGGTGAAGCTTTCTTT. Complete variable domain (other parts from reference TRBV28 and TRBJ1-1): DVKVTQSSRYLVKRTGEKVFLECVQDMDHENMFWYRQDPGLGLRLIYFSYDVKMKEKGDIPEGYSVSREKKERFSLILESASTNQTSMYLCASSFSGEAFFGQGTRLTVV.

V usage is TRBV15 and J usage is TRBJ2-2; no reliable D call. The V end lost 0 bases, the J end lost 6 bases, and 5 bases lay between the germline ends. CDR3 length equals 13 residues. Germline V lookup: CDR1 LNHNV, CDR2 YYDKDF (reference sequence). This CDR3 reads CATSRDSAGELFF. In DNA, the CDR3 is TGTGCCACCAGCAGAGATTCGGCCGGGGAGCTGTTTTTT.

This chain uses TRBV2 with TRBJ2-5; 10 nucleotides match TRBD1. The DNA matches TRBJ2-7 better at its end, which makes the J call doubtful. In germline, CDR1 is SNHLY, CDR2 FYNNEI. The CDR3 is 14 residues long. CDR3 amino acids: CASSFDRGPYEQYF. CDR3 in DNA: TGTGCCAGCAGTTTCGACAGGGGGCCCTACGAGCAGTACTTC.

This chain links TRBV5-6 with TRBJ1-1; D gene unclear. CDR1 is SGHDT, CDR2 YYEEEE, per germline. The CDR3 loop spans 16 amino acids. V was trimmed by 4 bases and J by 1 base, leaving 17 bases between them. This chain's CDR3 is CASSPEVGRRNTEAFF. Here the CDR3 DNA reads TGTGCCAGCAGCCCGGAGGTAGGGCGGAGGAACACTGAAGCTTTCTTT.

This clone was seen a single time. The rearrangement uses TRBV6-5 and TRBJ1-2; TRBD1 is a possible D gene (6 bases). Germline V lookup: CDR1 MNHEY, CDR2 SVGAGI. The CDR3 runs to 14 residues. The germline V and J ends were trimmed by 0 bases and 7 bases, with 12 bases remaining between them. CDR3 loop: CASSYSGGARGYTF. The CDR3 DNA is TGTGCCAGCAGTTACTCAGGGGGGGCGCGTGGCTACACCTTC.

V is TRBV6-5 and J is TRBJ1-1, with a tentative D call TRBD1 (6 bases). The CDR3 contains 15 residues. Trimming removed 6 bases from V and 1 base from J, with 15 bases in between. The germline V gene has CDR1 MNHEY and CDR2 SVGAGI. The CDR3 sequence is CASSPRGGGNTEAFF. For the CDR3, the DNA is TGTGCCAGCAGCCCCAGGGGAGGGGGGAACACTGAAGCTTTCTTT.

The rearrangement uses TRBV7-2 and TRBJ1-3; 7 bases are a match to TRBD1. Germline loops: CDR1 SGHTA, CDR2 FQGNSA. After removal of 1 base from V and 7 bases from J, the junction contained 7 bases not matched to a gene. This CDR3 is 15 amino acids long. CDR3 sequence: CASSLGGGGRNTIYF. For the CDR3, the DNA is TGTGCCAGCAGCTTAGGAGGGGGCGGTAGGAACACCATATATTTT.

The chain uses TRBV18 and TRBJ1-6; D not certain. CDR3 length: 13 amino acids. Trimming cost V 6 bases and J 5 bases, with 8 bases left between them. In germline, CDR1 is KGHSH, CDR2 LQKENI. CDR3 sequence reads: CASSLPDNSPLHF. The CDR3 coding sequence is TGTGCCAGCTCGCTTCCAGATAATTCACCCCTCCACTTT.

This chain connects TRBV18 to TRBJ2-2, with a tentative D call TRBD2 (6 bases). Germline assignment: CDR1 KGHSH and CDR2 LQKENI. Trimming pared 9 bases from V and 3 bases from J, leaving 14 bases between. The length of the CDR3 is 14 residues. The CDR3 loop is CASRKEGDTGELFF. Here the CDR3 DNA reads TGTGCCAGTAGAAAGGAGGGAGACACCGGGGAGCTGTTTTTT.

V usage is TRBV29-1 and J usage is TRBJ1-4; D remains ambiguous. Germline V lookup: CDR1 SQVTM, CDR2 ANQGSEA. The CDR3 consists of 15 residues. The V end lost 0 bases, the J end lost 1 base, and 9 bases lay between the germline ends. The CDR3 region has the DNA TGCAGCGTTGAAGATCCTCGGGGAACTAATGAAAAACTGTTTTTT. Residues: CSVEDPRGTNEKLFF.

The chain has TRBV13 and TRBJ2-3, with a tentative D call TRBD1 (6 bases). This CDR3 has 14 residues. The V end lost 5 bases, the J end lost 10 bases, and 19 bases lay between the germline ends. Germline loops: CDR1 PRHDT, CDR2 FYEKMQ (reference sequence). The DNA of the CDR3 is TGTGCCAGCAGCCAATTAGACAGGAGAGGATCGCAGTATTTT. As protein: CASSQLDRRGSQYF.

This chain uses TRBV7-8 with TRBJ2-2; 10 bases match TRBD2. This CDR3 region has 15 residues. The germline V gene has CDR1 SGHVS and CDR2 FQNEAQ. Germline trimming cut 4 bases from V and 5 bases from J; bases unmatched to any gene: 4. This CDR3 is CASSSTSGLTGELFF. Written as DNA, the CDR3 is TGTGCCAGCAGCTCGACTAGCGGGCTGACCGGGGAGCTGTTTTTT.

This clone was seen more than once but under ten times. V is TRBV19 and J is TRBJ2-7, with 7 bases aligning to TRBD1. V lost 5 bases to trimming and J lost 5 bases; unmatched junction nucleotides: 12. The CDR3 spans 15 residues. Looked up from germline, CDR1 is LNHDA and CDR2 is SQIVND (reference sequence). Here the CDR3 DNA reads TGTGCCAGTAGTCCCCGGACAGGTAGGGCGGACGAGCAGTACTTC. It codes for CASSPRTGRADEQYF.

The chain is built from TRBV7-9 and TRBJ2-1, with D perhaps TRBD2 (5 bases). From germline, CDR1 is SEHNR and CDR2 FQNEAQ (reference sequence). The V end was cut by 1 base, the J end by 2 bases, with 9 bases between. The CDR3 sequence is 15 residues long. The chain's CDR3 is CASSLGRATYNEQFF. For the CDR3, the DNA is TGTGCCAGCAGCTTAGGGCGGGCAACCTACAATGAGCAGTTCTTC.

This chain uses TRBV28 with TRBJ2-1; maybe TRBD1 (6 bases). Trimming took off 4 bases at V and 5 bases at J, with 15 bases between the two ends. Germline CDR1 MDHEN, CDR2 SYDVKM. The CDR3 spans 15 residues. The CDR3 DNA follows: TGTGCCAGCAGTTGGTTAGGGGGAAGGGACAATGAGCAGTTCTTC. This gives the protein CASSWLGGRDNEQFF.

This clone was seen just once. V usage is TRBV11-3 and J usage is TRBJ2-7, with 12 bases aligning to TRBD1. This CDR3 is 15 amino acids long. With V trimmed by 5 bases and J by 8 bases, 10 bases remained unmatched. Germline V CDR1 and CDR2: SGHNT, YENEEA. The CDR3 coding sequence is TGTGCCAGCAGCCCCTCACCTGGGACAGGGGGCAAGCAGTACTTC. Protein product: CASSPSPGTGGKQYF.

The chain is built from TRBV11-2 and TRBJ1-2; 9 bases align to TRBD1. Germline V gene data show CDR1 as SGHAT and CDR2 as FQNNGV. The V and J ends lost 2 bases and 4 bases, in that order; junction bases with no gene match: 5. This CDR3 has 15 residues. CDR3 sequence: CASSLSGDRVYGYTF. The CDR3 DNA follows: TGTGCCAGCAGCTTAAGTGGGGACAGGGTCTATGGCTACACCTTC. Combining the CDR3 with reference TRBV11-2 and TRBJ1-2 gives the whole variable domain EAGVAQSPRYKIIEKRQSVAFWCNPISGHATLYWYQQILGQGPKLLIQFQNNGVVDDSQLPKDRFSAERLKGVDSTLKIQPAKLEDSAVYLCASSLSGDRVYGYTFGSGTRLTVV.